This TCR beta chain was captured in a study of shared clonotypes between healthy human individuals. The study's findings and limits: Generation probability values for non-shared clonotypes were lower than those for clonotypes shared by all four donors. Sequencing depth was a factor that was expected to affect clonotype sharing among donors.

CDR3 size: 16 residues. Germline V lookup: CDR1 SGDLS, CDR2 YYNGEE. V was pared by 4 bases and J by 4 bases, with 11 bases of the junction left unmatched. Note on this clone: The target antigen is unknown.

At the deep level, the assay was run. Some clones are missing from TCRdb's copy, which holds only in-frame ones; the method was immunoSEQ multiplex PCR. This sample has millions of clones, with about 92% found just once. The rearrangement joins TRBV9 to TRBJ2-1, with 7 bases that match TRBD2. This TCR was sampled from a man between 18 and 35 years old in good health. Some clones in this sample may be carry-over from other donors' samples. The sequencing input was naive CD4+ T cells from PBMCs. Subset specified: CD45RA+ positively selected. CDR3 DNA sequence: TGTGCCAGCAGCCCCCGTTCACTAGCGCCTTACAATGAGCAGTTCTTC. Protein product: CASSPRSLAPYNEQFF.